Below, 18 T cell receptor beta chains from the same sample are listed, as sequenced in a study of blood T cell repertoires in COVID-19. The protocol was immunoSEQ multiplex PCR, while the TCRdb copy is restricted to in-frame clones and leaves out a portion. The sample has more than 95,000 clones, roughly 80% seen once. Sequencing was done on a sample of peripheral blood. All receptors come from a man aged 55-75 years with acute or convalescent COVID-19.

This clone appeared once. V and J are TRBV3-1 (or the pseudogene TRBV3-2) and TRBJ2-1; possibly TRBD2 for D (6 bases). The CDR3 totals 12 residues. Trimming pared 6 bases from V and 15 bases from J, leaving 18 bases between. Germline values: CDR1 LGHDT, CDR2 YNNKEL (reference sequence). Here the CDR3 reads CASRERALRTFF. The CDR3 DNA reads as TGTGCCAGCAGGGAGCGGGCCCTCCGGACGTTCTTC.

The rearrangement uses TRBV29-1 and TRBJ1-1; 10 positions match TRBD1. CDR1 is SQVTM and CDR2 is ANQGSEA in the germline V gene. Trimming cost V 6 bases and J 10 bases; bases outside gene matches: 14. The CDR3 consists of 14 residues. CDR3 sequence reads: CSVEALDRGRLAFF. The CDR3 DNA sequence: TGCAGCGTCGAGGCCCTCGACAGGGGGCGCTTAGCTTTCTTT.

This chain uses TRBV2 with TRBJ2-1; 12 bases agree with TRBD2. CDR1 SNHLY and CDR2 FYNNEI come from the germline V gene. This CDR3 is built from 13 residues. After removal of 5 bases from V and 12 bases from J, the junction contained 5 bases not matched to a gene. CDR3: CASSLGLAGRQFF. As DNA, the CDR3 is TGTGCCAGCAGTCTAGGACTAGCGGGAAGGCAGTTCTTC. Drawing the rest from reference TRBV2 and TRBJ2-1, the complete variable domain is EPEVTQTPSHQVTQMGQEVILRCVPISNHLYFYWYRQILGQKVEFLVSFYNNEISEKSEIFDDQFSVERPDGSNFTLKIRSTKLEDSAMYFCASSLGLAGRQFFGPGTRLTVL.

The chain uses TRBV10-3 and TRBJ1-6; 7 bases are a match to TRBD1. This CDR3 spans 15 amino acids. The V and J ends lost 0 bases and 9 bases, in that order; junction bases with no gene match: 5. CDR1 and CDR2 from the germline V gene are ENHRY and SYGVKD. The CDR3 sequence: CAISESTGLASPLHF. The DNA of the CDR3 is TGTGCCATCAGTGAGTCGACAGGGTTGGCTTCACCCCTCCACTTT.

The rearrangement links TRBV5-1 to TRBJ2-1; tentatively, D is TRBD1 (5 bases). V was pared by 4 bases and J by 0 bases, with 14 bases between. This CDR3 is 16 amino acids long. Germline V lookup: CDR1 SGHRS, CDR2 YFSETQ. Written as DNA, the CDR3 is TGCGCCAGCAGCAGGGAAGGACAAAGCTCCTACAATGAGCAGTTCTTC. Translating it yields CASSREGQSSYNEQFF. The full variable domain, its missing parts supplied by reference TRBV5-1 and TRBJ2-1, is KAGVTQTPRYLIKTRGQQVTLSCSPISGHRSVSWYQQTPGQGLQFLFEYFSETQRNKGNFPGRFSGRQFSNSRSEMNVSTLELGDSALYLCASSREGQSSYNEQFFGPGTRLTVL.

The table lists this clone with a count of one. The chain uses TRBV5-4 and TRBJ2-5; 8 bases match TRBD2. The CDR3 length is 14 residues. Germline loops: CDR1 SGHNT, CDR2 YYREEE (reference sequence). The J segment lost 4 bases and the V segment lost 4 bases, leaving 6 bases of the junction unmatched. In nucleotides, the CDR3 is TGTGCCAGCAGCGGGGGCGGGGGGCGAGAGACCCAGTACTTC. Translating it yields CASSGGGGRETQYF.

The chain carries TRBV12-3 or TRBV12-4 and TRBJ1-1, with D possibly being TRBD1 (6 bases). The CDR3 is 12 residues long. V lost 2 bases and J 8 bases, leaving 9 bases between the germline ends. CDR3 residues: CASSLQGLEAFF. CDR3 nucleotide sequence: TGTGCCAGCAGTTTACAGGGGCTGGAAGCTTTCTTT.

The J gene is TRBJ2-7, the V gene TRBV5-4, with D perhaps TRBD1 (6 bases). Per germline, CDR1 SGHNT and CDR2 YYREEE (reference sequence). V was cut by 4 bases and J by 2 bases, with 16 bases left in between. This CDR3 spans 15 amino acids. The CDR3: CASSPQGEEAYEQYF. Written as DNA, the CDR3 is TGTGCCAGCAGCCCACAGGGAGAAGAAGCCTACGAGCAGTACTTC.

The CDR3 nucleotides read TGTGCCAGCAGCTACTACAGGGGCCGAATCTACGAGCAGTACTTC. As protein: CASSYYRGRIYEQYF. This sequence joins TRBV5-5 and TRBJ2-7; TRBD1 matches 7 bases. This CDR3 is built from 15 residues. Germline V gene sequence: CDR1 SGHKS, CDR2 YYEKEE (reference sequence). V dropped 3 bases and J dropped 3; count of bases not matched to a gene: 9.

The rearrangement uses TRBV20-1 and TRBJ1-1; D gene unclear. Trimming took off 3 bases at V and 7 bases at J, with 9 bases between the two ends. Per the germline V gene, CDR1 is DFQATT and CDR2 is SNEGSKA (reference sequence). The CDR3 runs to 11 residues. This chain's CDR3 is CSASEVYEAFF. The CDR3 nucleotides are TGCAGTGCTAGTGAAGTCTATGAAGCTTTCTTT.

The rearrangement uses TRBV27 and TRBJ1-2; TRBD1 matches 9 bases. Trimming took 7 bases from V and 6 from J; bases not matched to a gene: 3. The V gene's germline CDR1 is MNHEY and CDR2 SMNVEV (reference sequence). This CDR3 is 12 amino acids long. CDR3 protein: CASTTGGNGYTF. The CDR3, as DNA: TGTGCCAGCACCACAGGGGGCAATGGCTACACCTTC.

The CDR3 loop reads CASSLGLNRANLVTGELFF. CDR3 bases: TGTGCCAGCAGTTTGGGCCTAAACAGGGCTAATTTAGTCACCGGGGAGCTGTTTTTT. V gene TRBV27 combines with J gene TRBJ2-2; TRBD1 is a possible D gene (6 bases). V lost 3 bases to trimming and J lost 4 bases, with 24 bases between them. This CDR3 spans 19 amino acids. Germline loops: CDR1 MNHEY, CDR2 SMNVEV (reference sequence).

This clone was seen a few times. V and J are TRBV5-4 and TRBJ1-4; 8 nucleotides align to TRBD1. CDR1 is SGHNT and CDR2 is YYREEE in the germline V gene (reference sequence). This CDR3 has 16 amino acids. V trimming: 3 bases; J trimming: 8 bases; junction bases outside the gene matches: 12. The CDR3: CASSSEYGQGGEKLFF. The DNA of the CDR3 is TGTGCCAGCAGCTCCGAATATGGACAGGGTGGGGAAAAACTGTTTTTT. The full variable domain, rest sourced from reference TRBV5-4 and TRBJ1-4, is ETGVTQSPTHLIKTRGQQVTLRCSSQSGHNTVSWYQQALGQGPQFIFQYYREEENGRGNFPPRFSGLQFPNYSSELNVNALELDDSALYLCASSSEYGQGGEKLFFGSGTQLSVL.

This rearrangement joins TRBV19 to TRBJ1-1; 11 bases fit TRBD1. This CDR3 has 15 amino acids. Germline V gene data show CDR1 as LNHDA and CDR2 as SQIVND (reference sequence). The J segment lost 4 bases and the V segment lost 4 bases, leaving 5 bases of the junction unmatched. The CDR3 loop reads CASSTRTGGSTEAFF. The DNA for the CDR3 is TGTGCCAGTAGTACCCGGACAGGGGGCAGCACTGAAGCTTTCTTT.

V is TRBV27 and J is TRBJ2-1; possible D gene TRBD1, 5 bases. CDR1 MNHEY and CDR2 SMNVEV come from the germline V gene (reference sequence). V was trimmed by 6 bases and J by 4 bases, leaving 13 bases between them. This CDR3 is built from 14 residues. Written as DNA, the CDR3 is TGTGCCAGCAGGCCCCTGGGGCCTTACAATGAGCAGTTCTTC. Translation: CASRPLGPYNEQFF.

The chain employs TRBV5-5 and TRBJ2-2; 7 bases align to TRBD1. The CDR3 contains 15 residues. Looked up from germline, CDR1 is SGHKS and CDR2 is YYEKEE (reference sequence). V dropped 6 bases and J dropped 0; count of bases not matched to a gene: 5. CDR3 nucleotide sequence: TGTGCCAGCATCATGGGACAGCCGAACACCGGGGAGCTGTTTTTT. This gives the protein CASIMGQPNTGELFF.

The chain employs TRBV7-6 and TRBJ1-2; D remains ambiguous. CDR3 length: 14 residues. Trimming pared 5 bases from V and 6 bases from J, leaving 16 bases between. Germline V gene sequence: CDR1 SGHVS, CDR2 FNYEAQ. The CDR3 region has the DNA TGTGCCAGCAGCCCAGAGCGGGGTAGGGATGGCTACACCTTC. Amino acid sequence: CASSPERGRDGYTF.

The V call is TRBV2, the J call TRBJ2-3; 7 bases align to TRBD2. In germline, CDR1 is SNHLY, CDR2 FYNNEI. The CDR3 has 15 amino acids. V trimming: 1 base; J trimming: 6 bases; junction bases outside the gene matches: 7. The CDR3 DNA follows: TGTGCCAGCAGTGAAGAGAGCGGGGTGCGGGATACGCAGTATTTT. It yields the protein CASSEESGVRDTQYF. Using reference TRBV2 and TRBJ2-3 for the parts outside the CDR3, the full variable domain is EPEVTQTPSHQVTQMGQEVILRCVPISNHLYFYWYRQILGQKVEFLVSFYNNEISEKSEIFDDQFSVERPDGSNFTLKIRSTKLEDSAMYFCASSEESGVRDTQYFGPGTRLTVL.